This TCR beta chain was recorded in a study of T cells in localized non-small cell lung cancer. The method was immunoSEQ multiplex PCR; TCRdb's version includes in-frame clones alone and lacks a portion of them. Of tens of thousands of clones in the sample, over 75% were seen once. The V gene end was trimmed by 5 bases and the J gene end by 5 bases; junction bases not matched to a gene: 9. This CDR3 has 15 residues. The germline CDR1 and CDR2 sequences are SSHAT and FNYEAQ (reference sequence). The chain has TRBV7-7 and TRBJ2-1; 7 bases are shared with TRBD1. The receptor was derived from a woman aged 35-75 years with stage II lung adenocarcinoma. The starting material was PBMCs, obtained before any cancer treatment. CDR3: CASSPKGAWDNEQFF. CDR3 DNA sequence: TGTGCCAGCAGCCCAAAGGGGGCGTGGGACAATGAGCAGTTCTTC.